The rows below give T cell receptor beta chains drawn from one sample of a study of blood T cell repertoires in COVID-19. Measured with immunoSEQ multiplex PCR; TCRdb has only the in-frame clones, and not every one. The repertoire includes 70,000 to 100,000 clones, roughly 90% of them detected once, and less than 2% sits in the top ten. The sample was peripheral blood. Receptors were obtained from a man between 60 and 75 years old with acute or convalescent COVID-19. Each CDR3 is given with its conserved first and last residue. Each record gives: V gene, clone size, D gene, J gene, CDR3 DNA, CDR3 protein. The D gene is left open where the match is weak. Clone sizes are given selectively: once, few, many, or a class where the clone is expanded.

TRBV4-1	NA	TRBD1	TRBJ2-5	TGCGCCAGCAGCCAAGATGGGGACAGGGCAGAGACCCAGTACTTC	CASSQDGDRAETQYF
TRBV27	NA	NA	TRBJ2-7	TGTGCCAGCGCAGCCCTAAAGGGAGTCTACGAGCAGTACTTC	CASAALKGVYEQYF
TRBV4-1	once	NA	TRBJ1-1	TGCGCCAGCAGCCAAGTTGCCCTCCAGACAGTGAACACTGAAGCTTTCTTT	CASSQVALQTVNTEAFF
TRBV7-9	NA	NA	TRBJ1-1	TGTGCCAGCAGCTTAGGGTTTGGGCAGATGAACACTGAAGCTTTCTTT	CASSLGFGQMNTEAFF
TRBV18	NA	NA	TRBJ1-3	TGTGCCAGCTCACCGGACAGCCTCTCTGGAAACACCATATATTTT	CASSPDSLSGNTIYF
TRBV5-6	NA	NA	TRBJ2-1	TGTGCCAGCAGCGTGGACAGTAACAATGAGCAGTTCTTC	CASSVDSNNEQFF
TRBV7-7	NA	NA	TRBJ2-1	TGTGCTAGCAGTACGGGAGCCTACAATGAGCAGTTCTTC	CASSTGAYNEQFF
TRBV6-5	NA	TRBD1	TRBJ1-1	TGTGCCAGCAGTTACTCGGGACAGGGCCCTGAAGCTTTCTTT	CASSYSGQGPEAFF
TRBV27	NA	NA	TRBJ1-5	TGTGCCAGCAGTCCCGATCTGGGGGCACGTCAGCCCCAGCATTTT	CASSPDLGARQPQHF
TRBV24-1	NA	TRBD1	TRBJ2-7	TGTGCCACCAGTGATTTTGGCTATCGGCAGGGGGCTCACGAGCAGTACTTC	CATSDFGYRQGAHEQYF
TRBV6-5	NA	NA	TRBJ1-4	TGTGCCAGCAGTTTCTCAGGAGTTGAAAAACTGTTTTTT	CASSFSGVEKLFF
TRBV19	NA	TRBD1	TRBJ1-5	TGTGCCAGCAAGGGCGACAGGGGGCGAGTCAATCAGCCCCAGCATTTT	CASKGDRGRVNQPQHF
TRBV28	NA	TRBD2	TRBJ2-7	TGTGCCAGCAGTTGGACTAGCGGGAGCGGATACTTC	CASSWTSGSGYF
TRBV30	NA	TRBD1	TRBJ1-5	TGTGCCTGGAGTAAACAGGGGAGCAATCAGCCCCAGCATTTT	CAWSKQGSNQPQHF
TRBV24-1	NA	NA	TRBJ1-5	TGTGCCACCAGTGACCTACAGGGCTTTCTGGATTTT	CATSDLQGFLDF
TRBV28	few	TRBD2	TRBJ2-2	TGTGCCAGCTCCTCTAGCGGGAGCGGGATCGGCGGGGAGCTGTTTTTT	CASSSSGSGIGGELFF
TRBV3-1/TRBV3-2	NA	TRBD2	TRBJ2-7	TGTGCCAGCAGTTTCGGACTAGCGGACTCCTACGAGCAGTACTTC	CASSFGLADSYEQYF
TRBV6-5	NA	NA	TRBJ1-1	TGTGCCAGCTCGACAGGCGAGGGCGGTGAAGCTTTCTTT	CASSTGEGGEAFF
TRBV9	NA	NA	TRBJ1-5	TGTGCCAGCAGCGTAGTGTTCAGGGGAAGCAATCAGCCCCAGCATTTT	CASSVVFRGSNQPQHF
TRBV5-1	NA	NA	TRBJ2-6	TGCGCCAGCAGCAGATTTCAGGGATCTGGGGCCAACGTCCTGACTTTC	CASSRFQGSGANVLTF
TRBV7-2	NA	TRBD1	TRBJ2-3	TGTGCCAGCAACCCGGGACAGCACACAGATACGCAGTATTTT	CASNPGQHTDTQYF
TRBV4-2	NA	NA	TRBJ2-5	TGTGCCAGCAGCCAAGTTTATCTACAGGGAGAGACCCAGTACTTC	CASSQVYLQGETQYF
TRBV9	NA	TRBD2	TRBJ2-3	TGTGCCAGCAGCCTCACCAGACTAGCGGGAGGGCCAGATACGCAGTATTTT	CASSLTRLAGGPDTQYF
TRBV24-1	once	TRBD2	TRBJ2-2	TGTGCCACCAGTGAGGCCAGACTAGCGGGAGCCGGGGAGCTGTTTTTT	CATSEARLAGAGELFF
TRBV7-3	NA	NA	TRBJ2-2	TGTGCCAGCAGCTTCTTTCCCTCCGAAGGAGCCGGGGAGCTGTTTTTT	CASSFFPSEGAGELFF
TRBV28	NA	NA	TRBJ1-2	TGTGCCAGCAGTTTTCAGTCAGGAGGCGGCTACACCTTC	CASSFQSGGGYTF
TRBV5-4	NA	NA	TRBJ1-1	TGTGCCAGCAGCTTTGGGGGGGCCCAGAACACTGAAGCTTTCTTT	CASSFGGAQNTEAFF
TRBV19	NA	NA	TRBJ2-1	TGTGCCAGTAGTACCCGTTCCAAGGACAGGCAGTTCTTC	CASSTRSKDRQFF
TRBV24-1	NA	TRBD2	TRBJ2-7	TGTGCCACCAGGGGCAGCGGGAGGCGGTACGAGCAGTACTTC	CATRGSGRRYEQYF
TRBV19	NA	TRBD2	TRBJ2-7	TGTGCCAGTAGTATAGTAGCGGGAGTAGGAGAGCAGTACTTC	CASSIVAGVGEQYF
TRBV2	NA	NA	TRBJ2-7	TGTGCCAGCAGTGTGAGTTGGCAGGGGAGCGAGCAGTACTTC	CASSVSWQGSEQYF
TRBV4-2	NA	TRBD2	TRBJ2-7	TGTGCCAGCAGCCACGAGGGGACTAGCGGGAATCACGAGCAGTACTTC	CASSHEGTSGNHEQYF
TRBV15	NA	NA	TRBJ2-2	TGTGCCACCAGCAGAGATGGTCCGGGACACCTAAACACCGGGGAGCTGTTTTTT	CATSRDGPGHLNTGELFF
TRBV4-2	NA	NA	TRBJ2-2	TGTGCCAGCAGCCTCGAGAGGATGAACACCGGGGAGCTGTTTTTT	CASSLERMNTGELFF
TRBV2	NA	TRBD1	TRBJ1-5	TGTGCCAGCAGTGCCGTCGGGACAGGTGATCAGCCCCAGCATTTT	CASSAVGTGDQPQHF
TRBV13	NA	TRBD2	TRBJ2-1	TGTGCCAGCAGCTTATTTGGACTAGCGGGAGTAGTGGATGAGCAGTTCTTC	CASSLFGLAGVVDEQFF
TRBV2	NA	TRBD1	TRBJ1-1	TGTGCCAGCTTCAGGGGGAGCACTGAAGCTTTCTTT	CASFRGSTEAFF
TRBV5-1	NA	TRBD1	TRBJ2-5	TGCGCCAGCAGCTCTCTACAGGGGGCTCAAGAGACCCAGTACTTC	CASSSLQGAQETQYF
TRBV11-3	NA	TRBD2	TRBJ2-1	TGTGCCAGCAGCACCCGGACTAGCGGGTACAATGAGCAGTTCTTC	CASSTRTSGYNEQFF
TRBV7-8	NA	NA	TRBJ1-3	TGTGCCAGCAGCTTGTCAGGCCCCTCTGGAAACACCATATATTTT	CASSLSGPSGNTIYF
TRBV27	NA	TRBD1	TRBJ1-6	TGTGCCAGCAGTCTGGGACAGCTTGGGGCCTATAATTCACCCCTCCACTTT	CASSLGQLGAYNSPLHF
TRBV5-4	few	NA	TRBJ1-4	TGTGCCAGCAGCTTGGGACAGAATGAAAAACTGTTTTTT	CASSLGQNEKLFF
TRBV19	NA	TRBD2	TRBJ2-7	TGTGCCAGTAGTATCAATCTGCGGGAGGGCCACGAGCAGTACTTC	CASSINLREGHEQYF
TRBV6-6	NA	NA	TRBJ2-4	TGTGCCAGCAGTCGGAACCAAGAGGATCCAAACATTCAGTACTTC	CASSRNQEDPNIQYF
TRBV6-2/TRBV6-3	NA	NA	TRBJ1-5	TGTGCCAGCAGTACACAGGGAATGGGTCAGCCCCAGCATTTT	CASSTQGMGQPQHF
TRBV3-1/TRBV3-2	once	NA	TRBJ1-3	TGTGCCAGCAGCCAAAGGGGAGGGGCGGGGTCTGGAAACACCATATATTTT	CASSQRGGAGSGNTIYF
TRBV9	NA	NA	TRBJ2-7	TGTGCCAGCAGCGTAGAGGCGGGACCCTACGAGCAGTACTTC	CASSVEAGPYEQYF
TRBV28	once	NA	TRBJ1-6	TGTGCCAGCAGTCCCATGGTTCGGGCCCTCCACTTT	CASSPMVRALHF
TRBV25-1	NA	TRBD2	TRBJ2-5	TGTGCCAGCTTGGGAGGGTATACAGTCCAAGAGACCCAGTACTTC	CASLGGYTVQETQYF
TRBV19	NA	NA	TRBJ1-2	TGTGCCAGTAGTATAGAGTCTACAGCACCGACTAACTATGGCTACACCTTC	CASSIESTAPTNYGYTF
TRBV19	NA	NA	TRBJ2-3	TGTGCCAGTAAATCCAGCGGAAGCACAGATACGCAGTATTTT	CASKSSGSTDTQYF
TRBV7-9	NA	NA	TRBJ1-1	TGTGCCAGCAGCATCAGGCTAATCATGAACACTGAAGCTTTCTTT	CASSIRLIMNTEAFF
TRBV11-3	NA	NA	TRBJ2-2	TGTGCCAGCAGCTTCGACATGGGTTTGGACACCGGGGAGCTGTTTTTT	CASSFDMGLDTGELFF
TRBV7-2	NA	NA	TRBJ2-1	TGTGCCAGCAGCGCTTCCTACCTCAATGAGCAGTTCTTC	CASSASYLNEQFF
TRBV11-2	NA	NA	TRBJ2-5	TGTGCCAGCAGCTTAGATCTGCAGGGGCAGGAGACCCAGTACTTC	CASSLDLQGQETQYF
TRBV19	NA	TRBD1	TRBJ2-7	TGTGCCACCCGCCGGACAGGGGAGTACGAGCAGTACTTC	CATRRTGEYEQYF
TRBV7-2	NA	TRBD1	TRBJ2-7	TGTGCCAGCAGCCCCCAGACAGGGCTCGAGCAGTACTTC	CASSPQTGLEQYF
TRBV18	NA	TRBD2	TRBJ2-2	TGTGCCAGCTCACTTGGACTAGCCGGCGGGGAGCTGTTTTTT	CASSLGLAGGELFF
TRBV9	NA	NA	TRBJ2-1	TGTGCCAGCAGCGTAGACGGGGGCTCCTACAATGAGCAGTTCTTC	CASSVDGGSYNEQFF
TRBV28	NA	NA	TRBJ2-3	TGTGCCAGCAGTTTAGGGGGGATTACAGATACGCAGTATTTT	CASSLGGITDTQYF